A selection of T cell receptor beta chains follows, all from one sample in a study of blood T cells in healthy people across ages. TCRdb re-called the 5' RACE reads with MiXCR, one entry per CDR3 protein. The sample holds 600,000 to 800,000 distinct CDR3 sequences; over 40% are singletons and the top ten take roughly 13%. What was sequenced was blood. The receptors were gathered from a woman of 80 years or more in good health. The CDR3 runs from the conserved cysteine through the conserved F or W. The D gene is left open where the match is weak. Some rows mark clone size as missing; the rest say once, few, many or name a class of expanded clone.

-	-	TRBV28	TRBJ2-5	CASSLSRAKTQYF	TGTGCCAGCAGTTTATCCCGGGCAAAGACCCAGTACTTC
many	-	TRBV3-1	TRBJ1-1	CASSPFSETEAFF	TGTGCCAGCAGTCCCTTCAGCGAAACTGAAGCTTTCTTT
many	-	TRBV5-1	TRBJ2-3	CASSFGEPTDTQYF	TGCGCCAGCAGCTTCGGTGAGCCCACAGATACGCAGTATTTT
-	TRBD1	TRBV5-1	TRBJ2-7	CASSPGQGWDEQYF	TGCGCCAGCAGCCCTGGACAGGGGTGGGACGAGCAGTACTTC
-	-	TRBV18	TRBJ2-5	CASSPSQGMETQYF	TGTGCCAGCTCACCTAGTCAGGGAATGGAGACCCAGTACTTC
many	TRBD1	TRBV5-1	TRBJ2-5	CASSQTGSETQYF	TGCGCCAGCAGCCAGACAGGGTCAGAGACCCAGTACTTC
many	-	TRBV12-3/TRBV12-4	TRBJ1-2	CASSFRGARHGYTF	TGTGCCAGCAGTTTTCGGGGGGCGCGGCATGGCTACACCTTC
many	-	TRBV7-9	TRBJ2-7	CASRPGPSYEQYF	TGTGCCAGCAGACCTGGACCCTCCTACGAGCAGTACTTC
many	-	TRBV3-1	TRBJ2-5	CASSQVFGGTSTGLGETQYF	TGTGCCAGCAGCCAAGTGTTTGGTGGGACATCTACAGGACTGGGGGAGACCCAGTACTTC
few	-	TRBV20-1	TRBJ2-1	CSARDGAYWDEQFF	TGCAGTGCTAGAGATGGGGCCTACTGGGATGAGCAGTTCTTC
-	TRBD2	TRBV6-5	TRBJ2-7	CASSSSPSGGSYEQYF	TGTGCCAGCAGCTCCTCCCCTAGCGGGGGATCCTACGAGCAGTACTTC
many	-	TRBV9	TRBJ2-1	CASSVQGNEQFF	TGTGCCAGCAGCGTACAGGGCAATGAGCAGTTCTTC
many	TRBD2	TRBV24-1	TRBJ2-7	CATSDPGLAGDLYF	TGTGCCACCAGTGACCCAGGACTAGCGGGAGATTTGTACTTC
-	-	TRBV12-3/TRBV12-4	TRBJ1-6	CASSLRGWSNSPLHF	TGTGCCAGCAGTTTACGCGGGTGGTCTAATTCACCCCTCCACTTT
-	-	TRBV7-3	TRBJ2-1	CASSLFLGNEQFF	TGTGCCAGCAGCTTGTTCTTAGGGAATGAGCAGTTCTTC
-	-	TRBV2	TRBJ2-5	CASSTGGGETQYF	TGTGCCAGCAGTACAGGGGGGGGCGAGACCCAGTACTTC
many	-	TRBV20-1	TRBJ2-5	CSAAIDRKETQYF	TGCAGTGCTGCGATTGACAGAAAAGAGACCCAGTACTTC
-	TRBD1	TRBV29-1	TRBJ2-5	CSIAPTGGEREQYF	TGCAGCATTGCCCCGACAGGGGGCGAGAGGGAGCAGTACTTC
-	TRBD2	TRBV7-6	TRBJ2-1	CASSEGGYNEQFF	TGTGCCAGCAGCGAGGGAGGGTACAATGAGCAGTTCTTC
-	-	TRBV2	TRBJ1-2	CASSDQGGTYGYTF	TGTGCCAGCAGTGACCAAGGGGGGACCTATGGCTACACCTTC
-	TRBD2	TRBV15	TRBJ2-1	CATSQNGRGEFF	TGTGCCACCAGCCAGAACGGGAGGGGTGAGTTCTTC
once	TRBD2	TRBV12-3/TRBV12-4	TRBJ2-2	CASSSSVGLAGGRGSFGELFF	TGTGCCAGCAGTTCCTCCGTGGGACTAGCGGGGGGCCGGGGGAGTTTCGGGGAGCTGTTTTTT
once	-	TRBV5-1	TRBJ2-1	CASSLVAAGTIYNEQFF	TGCGCCAGCAGCCTCGTTGCGGCAGGTACTATTTACAATGAGCAGTTCTTC
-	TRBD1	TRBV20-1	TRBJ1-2	CSAESGQGDGYTF	TGCAGTGCAGAGAGCGGACAGGGCGATGGCTACACCTTC
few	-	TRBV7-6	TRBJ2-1	CASSLARLGEQFF	TGTGCCAGCAGCTTAGCCCGTCTAGGTGAGCAGTTCTTC